This TCR beta chain derives from a study of shared T cell receptors in the human thymus. Losses at the gene ends were 0 bases for V and 5 bases for J; bases not matched to a gene: 6. The CDR3 extends over 15 amino acids. Germline V lookup: CDR1 MGHRA, CDR2 YSYEKL. Generated by immunoSEQ multiplex PCR, the TCRdb table keeps only in-frame clones and is missing some. The top ten clones hold 0.0095% to 0.013% of a sample with approximately 730,000 clones, 70% to 90% of them seen once. The data also belong to a second study, concerning human thymus T cells. That study reports: Finnish infants who were healthy and having corrective surgery for congenital heart defects made up the donors. Surgeons resected thymus tissue during corrective heart surgery. Apparent skewing of V and J gene usage characterized both thymic and blood repertoires. Related research described strongly overlapping thymic repertoires in unrelated people.

The chain combines TRBV4-1 with TRBJ2-5; 7 bases map to TRBD1. The clonotype was recovered from a girl under three years old with a congenital heart defect. The specimen was thymocytes. CDR3 coding DNA: TGCGCCAGCAGCCAAGACGACAGGGCTCGGGAGACCCAGTACTTC. Translating it yields CASSQDDRARETQYF.